What follows describes a single T cell receptor (beta chain). These data are taken from a study of preoperative IRX-2 immunotherapy in early breast cancer. The germline gives CDR1 SSHAT, CDR2 FNYEAQ (reference sequence). Trimming took 5 bases from V and 4 from J, leaving 21 bases between them. The CDR3 runs 16 residues. Sample treatment: preoperative locoregional IRX-2 cytokine immunotherapy. Preoperative locoregional IRX-2 cytokine immunotherapy was tested in the phase Ib source study. Clones were sequenced by immunoSEQ multiplex PCR, and TCRdb holds only the in-frame ones, with some missing. The table shows roughly 34,000 clones, with around 92% occurring only once.

The chain combines TRBV7-7 with TRBJ2-7, with D maybe TRBD1 (6 bases). This TCR came from a human donor with breast cancer. The source was tumor tissue, collected after IRX-2 immunotherapy. The CDR3 sequence: CASSPGDTVLFYEQYV. The CDR3, as DNA: TGTGCCAGCAGCCCCGGGGACACCGTCCTTTTTTACGAGCAGTACGTC.